This T cell receptor beta chain was sequenced during a study of shared clonotypes between healthy human individuals. Overall study results and limits: Approximately 4.9% of naive CD4 clonotypes were shared across a few donors.

Libraries were prepared by immunoSEQ multiplex PCR; TCRdb keeps only in-frame clonotypes and omits some of them. Of some 1.1 million clones in the sample, about 80% were seen once. The CDR3 is 16 residues long. Losses at the gene ends were 2 bases for V and 5 bases for J; bases not matched to a gene: 8. The germline V gene encodes CDR1 MGHRA and CDR2 YSYEKL. For this clone: Its cognate antigen is unknown.

The sequence was collected from a man aged 18 to 30 in good health. Some clones in this sample may be carry-over from other donors' samples. The chain combines TRBV4-1 with TRBJ1-2, with 10 bases matching TRBD1. The sample comprised memory CD4+ T cells from PBMCs. Subset reported: CD45RA-negative fraction. As DNA, the CDR3 is TGCGCCAGCAGCCAACTTGGACAGGGGGGAGATTATGGCTACACCTTC. This translates into CASSQLGQGGDYGYTF.